The 25 T cell receptor beta chains in this list originate from one sample, sequenced in a study of early T cells in non-severe SARS-CoV-2 infection. MiXCR, run by TCRdb on the 5' RACE reads, gives a single entry per CDR3 protein. The top ten hold 4.5% of the sample, which has tens of thousands of distinct CDR3 sequences, 5.3% seen once. The sample taken for sequencing was whole blood. Receptor source: an adult who was a healthcare worker with PCR-confirmed SARS-CoV-2 infection or an uninfected control (not recorded which).

This clonotype has ten or more counts. This chain connects TRBV10-1 to TRBJ1-1; TRBD1 is a possible D gene (5 bases). The CDR3 extends over 14 amino acids. Deletions cut 6 bases from V and 1 base from J, with 12 bases between. Looked up from germline, CDR1 is WNHNN and CDR2 is SYGVQD (reference sequence). CDR3 residues: CASRSQGTNTEAFF. The CDR3 DNA is TGCGCCAGCAGGTCCCAGGGCACGAACACTGAAGCTTTCTTT.

Ten or more counts support this clonotype. V usage is TRBV29-1 and J usage is TRBJ1-1; a possible D gene is TRBD1 (5 bases). Germline CDR1 and CDR2: SQVTM and ANQGSEA. There are 12 residues in the CDR3. V was cut by 1 base and J by 11 bases, with 14 bases left in between. The CDR3, as DNA: TGCAGCGTTGAAGGCGGTAGCCGGGGGGCTTTCTTT. It yields the protein CSVEGGSRGAFF.

This clonotype turned up a few times. The chain has TRBV12-3 or TRBV12-4 and TRBJ1-5; D is ambiguous. The CDR3 spans 13 residues. V was cut by 1 base and J by 9 bases, with 10 bases left in between. CDR3 loop: CASSLGRRGPQHF. DNA for the CDR3: TGTGCCAGCAGTTTAGGGAGGCGGGGGCCCCAGCATTTT.

In its sample, this clonotype was seen many times. The chain has TRBV28 and TRBJ2-7, with D possibly being TRBD1 (6 bases). V was clipped by 3 bases and J by 0 bases, with 18 bases between them. Per germline, CDR1 MDHEN and CDR2 SYDVKM. CDR3 length: 17 amino acids. The CDR3 sequence: CASSFSGSQGSSYEQYF. In nucleotides, the CDR3 is TGTGCCAGCAGTTTTTCTGGGTCTCAGGGGTCCTCCTACGAGCAGTACTTC.

This chain connects TRBV20-1 to TRBJ2-7; the match to TRBD2 covers 13 bases. The CDR3 consists of 15 residues. Germline values: CDR1 DFQATT, CDR2 SNEGSKA (reference sequence). Losses at the gene ends were 2 bases for V and 2 bases for J; bases not matched to a gene: 3. CDR3 in amino acids: CSARHGTSGTYEQYF. The CDR3 DNA reads TGCAGTGCTAGACACGGGACTAGCGGGACCTACGAGCAGTACTTC.

V gene TRBV6-5 combines with J gene TRBJ1-2; D is unresolved. The CDR3 has 14 amino acids. V dropped 0 bases and J dropped 3 bases, with 8 bases sitting between them. CDR1 is MNHEY and CDR2 is SVGAGI in the germline V gene. This chain's CDR3 is CASSYSSSDYGYTF. In DNA form, the CDR3 reads TGTGCCAGCAGTTACTCTTCGTCCGACTATGGCTACACCTTC.

This clonotype appeared many times. This chain connects TRBV15 to TRBJ2-2, with 12 bases fitting TRBD1. Germline CDR1 is LNHNV and CDR2 is YYDKDF (reference sequence). The CDR3 is made up of 16 amino acids. Germline trimming cut 2 bases from V and 5 bases from J; bases unmatched to any gene: 3. This chain's CDR3 is CATSRLGQGATGELFF. CDR3 DNA: TGTGCCACCAGCAGACTGGGACAGGGGGCGACCGGGGAGCTGTTTTTT.

This clonotype was found many times. The gene calls are TRBV7-2 and TRBJ2-5; weak D call: TRBD1 (5 bases). Trimming cost V 7 bases and J 0 bases, with 12 bases left between them. The CDR3 loop spans 14 amino acids. Germline values: CDR1 SGHTA, CDR2 FQGNSA. The CDR3 loop reads CASILGAYQETQYF. The CDR3 DNA follows: TGTGCCAGCATCCTAGGGGCATACCAAGAGACCCAGTACTTC.

This clonotype was detected many times. J is TRBJ2-3 and V is TRBV7-2; tentatively, D is TRBD2 (5 bases). Germline CDR1 and CDR2: SGHTA and FQGNSA. The CDR3 loop spans 14 amino acids. V was clipped by 5 bases and J by 5 bases, with 14 bases between them. The CDR3 loop is CASSPRVGLDTQYF. The CDR3 nucleotides are TGTGCCAGCAGCCCGAGGGTAGGATTAGATACGCAGTATTTT.

This clonotype has ten or more counts. This sequence joins TRBV20-1 and TRBJ1-1; D possibly corresponds to TRBD1 (5 bases). V was clipped by 5 bases and J by 1 base, with 14 bases between them. Germline V gene data show CDR1 as DFQATT and CDR2 as SNEGSKA (reference sequence). The CDR3 totals 14 residues. CDR3: CSAAGGAPNTEAFF. The DNA for the CDR3 is TGCAGTGCTGCAGGCGGGGCGCCGAACACTGAAGCTTTCTTT.

Ten or more counts support this clonotype. The CDR3 region is CASSLSGTDTQYF. The CDR3 DNA reads as TGTGCCAGCAGTTTAAGCGGGACAGATACGCAGTATTTT. The J gene is TRBJ2-3, the V gene TRBV28; tentatively, D is TRBD2 (6 bases). V was clipped by 2 bases and J by 3 bases, with 6 bases between them. Germline CDR1 and CDR2: MDHEN and SYDVKM. The CDR3 length is 13 residues.

This clonotype has a count of ten or more. One junction end disagrees with the germline gene, perhaps due to a read error. V usage is TRBV13 and J usage is TRBJ2-1; 7 bases align to TRBD2. The CDR3 is made up of 16 amino acids. Germline CDR1 is PRHDT and CDR2 is FYEKMQ (reference sequence). The CDR3 spells CVSSTRDYQTGIEQFF. The CDR3 DNA sequence: TGTGTCAGCAGCACTCGGGACTACCAAACGGGCATTGAGCAGTTCTTC.

In its sample, this clonotype ranks as medium-sized. The rearrangement links TRBV5-6 to TRBJ1-1; D unresolved. From germline, CDR1 is SGHDT and CDR2 YYEEEE. V lost 0 bases, J lost 4 bases, and 10 bases lay in between. CDR3 size: 14 residues. For the CDR3, the DNA is TGTGCCAGCAGCTTGGCCCCGATAGGCACTGAAGCTTTCTTT. Translated: CASSLAPIGTEAFF.

This chain links TRBV18 with TRBJ2-1, with D hard to call. Trimming shortened V by 2 bases and J by 7 bases, and 12 bases separated the two germline ends. This CDR3 contains 14 residues. Germline V gives CDR1 KGHSH, CDR2 LQKENI. CDR3 region: CASSPDLGTNEQFF. The CDR3 bases are TGTGCCAGCTCACCAGATCTCGGTACAAATGAGCAGTTCTTC.

There are many counts of this clonotype. The genes are TRBV2 and TRBJ2-2; 9 bases are shared with TRBD2. The CDR3 is made up of 15 amino acids. CDR1 and CDR2 (germline): SNHLY, FYNNEI. The J segment lost 7 bases and the V segment lost 4 bases, leaving 7 bases of the junction unmatched. The CDR3, as DNA: TGTGCCAGCAGTGTAGCGGGAGCCTCGATCGGGGAGCTGTTTTTT. It specifies CASSVAGASIGELFF.

V gene TRBV4-2 combines with J gene TRBJ2-3, with 14 bases that match TRBD2. The CDR3 is made up of 16 amino acids. Trimming cost V 4 bases and J 4 bases; bases outside gene matches: 4. Germline V gene data show CDR1 as LGHNA and CDR2 as YNFKEQ. CDR3 protein: CASSPGLAGDSDTQYF. The CDR3 DNA is TGTGCCAGCAGCCCGGGACTAGCGGGAGATTCAGATACGCAGTATTTT.

The sample holds many counts of this clonotype. V gene TRBV19 combines with J gene TRBJ1-1; D is possibly TRBD1 (5 bases). Per germline, CDR1 LNHDA and CDR2 SQIVND (reference sequence). V was cut by 3 bases and J by 1 base, with 6 bases left in between. This CDR3 contains 13 residues. The CDR3, as DNA: TGTGCCAGTAGTATCGGGGGGAACACTGAAGCTTTCTTT. Translated, it gives CASSIGGNTEAFF.

This clonotype was seen a few times. This chain links TRBV4-1 with TRBJ1-6, with D perhaps TRBD1 (5 bases). The CDR3 loop spans 14 amino acids. Looked up from germline, CDR1 is MGHRA and CDR2 is YSYEKL. The V and J ends lost 2 bases and 9 bases respectively, with 11 bases between them. The CDR3 spells CASSQTGQGSPLHF. CDR3 DNA sequence: TGCGCCAGCAGCCAAACGGGGCAGGGTTCACCCCTCCACTTT.

This clonotype was recorded many times. The V gene is TRBV15, the J gene TRBJ2-7; 10 bases agree with TRBD2. Germline CDR1 reads LNHNV; CDR2 reads YYDKDF (reference sequence). V lost 1 base, J lost 2 bases, and 2 bases stayed unmatched. The length of the CDR3 is 15 residues. The CDR3 loop is CATSRGTSGTYEQYF. In DNA, the CDR3 is TGTGCCACCAGCAGAGGGACTAGCGGAACCTACGAGCAGTACTTC.

This clonotype rates as medium-sized. This chain joins TRBV9 and TRBJ1-2, with D hard to call. CDR3 length equals 15 residues. V was trimmed by 3 bases and J by 7 bases, leaving 19 bases between them. Germline V gene data show CDR1 as SGDLS and CDR2 as YYNGEE. CDR3 DNA sequence: TGTGCCAGCAGCGCCCAGAGCCGGGGTGATAGTGGCTACACCTTC. Its protein is CASSAQSRGDSGYTF.

There are many counts of this clonotype. The V gene is TRBV6-1, the J gene TRBJ1-6, with 9 bases lining up with TRBD1. The CDR3 is made up of 15 amino acids. V trimming: 2 bases; J trimming: 6 bases; junction bases outside the gene matches: 2. From germline, CDR1 is MNHNS and CDR2 SASEGT. CDR3 loop: CASSELDRGNSPLHF. CDR3 nucleotides: TGTGCCAGCAGTGAACTGGACAGGGGTAATTCACCCCTCCACTTT.

This clonotype has more than one count but fewer than ten. The chain links TRBV25-1 to TRBJ2-6; D unclear. There are 13 residues in the CDR3. Germline V gene sequence: CDR1 MGHDK, CDR2 SYGVNS. Trimming stripped 11 bases from V and 1 base from J, with 9 bases between. CDR3 coding DNA: TGTGCCTCCTCTGGATCTGGGGCCAACGTCCTGACTTTC. This sequence encodes CASSGSGANVLTF.

Many counts were recorded for this clonotype. The chain carries TRBV12-3 or TRBV12-4 and TRBJ2-1; 9 positions agree with TRBD2. This CDR3 comprises 18 residues. V gave up 5 bases and J gave up 0 bases; unmatched junction bases: 11. CDR3 coding DNA: TGTGCCAGCAGTCCGCCGGGACTAGCTTCTCACTCCTACAATGAGCAGTTCTTC. Its translation: CASSPPGLASHSYNEQFF.

The rearrangement uses TRBV20-1 and TRBJ1-1; possibly TRBD1 for D (5 bases). This CDR3 contains 13 residues. Between the trimmed V and J ends, which lost 5 bases and 5 bases, there was a span of 15 bases. The germline gives CDR1 DFQATT, CDR2 SNEGSKA (reference sequence). The chain's CDR3 is CSAGPQGRTEAFF. The CDR3 nucleotides are TGCAGTGCTGGACCGCAGGGACGGACTGAAGCTTTCTTT.

This clonotype occurred many times. The chain is built from TRBV7-2 and TRBJ2-1; D is uncertain. The CDR3 totals 13 residues. V was pared by 0 bases and J by 7 bases, with 7 bases between. Germline V lookup: CDR1 SGHTA, CDR2 FQGNSA. The CDR3 here is CASSLADDNEQFF. The CDR3 bases are TGTGCCAGCAGCTTAGCGGATGATAATGAGCAGTTCTTC.